This T cell receptor beta chain was sequenced in a study of T cell responses to AZD1222 COVID-19 vaccine. Regarding the study as a whole: In the spike-specific TCR repertoire, nearly half reportedly target unmutated variant regions.

Germline assignment: CDR1 ENHRY and CDR2 SYGVKD. V shed 0 bases and J shed 2 bases, with 1 base lying between them. The CDR3 totals 12 residues. As regards this clone: Its antigen remains unknown.

Profiling relied on immunoSEQ multiplex PCR, and the TCRdb table lists in-frame clones only, not all of them. The table lists some 130,000 clones, 85% to 90% of them singletons. This TCR derives from an adult in good health. The chain couples TRBV10-3 to TRBJ1-2; no reliable D call. The sequencing here drew on peripheral blood, taken on day 0 of AZD1222 vaccination. The CDR3 loop reads CAISESNYGYTF. In nucleotides, the CDR3 is TGTGCCATCAGTGAGTCGAACTATGGCTACACCTTC.